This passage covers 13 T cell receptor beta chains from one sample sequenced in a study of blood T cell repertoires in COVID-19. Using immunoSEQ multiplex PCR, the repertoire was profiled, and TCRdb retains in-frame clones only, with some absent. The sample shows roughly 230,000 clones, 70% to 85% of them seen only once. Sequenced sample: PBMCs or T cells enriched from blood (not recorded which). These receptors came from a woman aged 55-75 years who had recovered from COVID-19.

The CDR3 protein is CASSPGTSGYNEQFF. CDR3 DNA: TGTGCCAGCAGCCCCGGGACTAGCGGATACAATGAGCAGTTCTTC. This rearrangement joins TRBV7-2 to TRBJ2-1, with 11 bases matching TRBD2. The J segment lost 4 bases and the V segment lost 5 bases, leaving 4 bases of the junction unmatched. This CDR3 region has 15 residues. The germline V gene has CDR1 SGHTA and CDR2 FQGNSA.

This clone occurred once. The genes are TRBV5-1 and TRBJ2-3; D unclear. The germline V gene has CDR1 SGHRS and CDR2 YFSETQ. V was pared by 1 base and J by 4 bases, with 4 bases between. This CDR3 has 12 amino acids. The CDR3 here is CASSLPADTQYF. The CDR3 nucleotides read TGCGCCAGCAGCTTGCCCGCAGATACGCAGTATTTT.

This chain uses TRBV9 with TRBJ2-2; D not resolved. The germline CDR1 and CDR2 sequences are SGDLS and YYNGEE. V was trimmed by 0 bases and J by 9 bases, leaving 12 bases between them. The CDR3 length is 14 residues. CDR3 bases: TGTGCCAGCAGCGTAGACGCGATTGAGAGGGAGCTGTTTTTT. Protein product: CASSVDAIERELFF.

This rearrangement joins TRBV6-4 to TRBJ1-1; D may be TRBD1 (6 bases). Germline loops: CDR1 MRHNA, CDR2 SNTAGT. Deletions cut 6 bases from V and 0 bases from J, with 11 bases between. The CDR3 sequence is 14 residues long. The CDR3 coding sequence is TGTGCCAGCAGGGCGGACAGAATGAACACTGAAGCTTTCTTT. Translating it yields CASRADRMNTEAFF.

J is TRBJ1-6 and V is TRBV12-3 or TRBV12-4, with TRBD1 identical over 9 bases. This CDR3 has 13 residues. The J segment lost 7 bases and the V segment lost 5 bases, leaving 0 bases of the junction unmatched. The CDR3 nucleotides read TGTGCCAGCAGTGGACAGGGGAATTCACCCCTCCACTTT. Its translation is CASSGQGNSPLHF.

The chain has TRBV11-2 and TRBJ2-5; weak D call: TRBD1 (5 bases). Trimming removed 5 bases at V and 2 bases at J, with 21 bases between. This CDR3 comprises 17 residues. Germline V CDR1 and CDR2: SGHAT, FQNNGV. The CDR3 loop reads CASSPYPDTGFQETQYF. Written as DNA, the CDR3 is TGTGCCAGCAGCCCCTACCCGGACACAGGTTTTCAAGAGACCCAGTACTTC.

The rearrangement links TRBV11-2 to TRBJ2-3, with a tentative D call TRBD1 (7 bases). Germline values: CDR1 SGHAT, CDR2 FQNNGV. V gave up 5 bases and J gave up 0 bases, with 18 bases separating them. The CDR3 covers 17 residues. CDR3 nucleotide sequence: TGTGCCAGCAGCCCGCGCTCAGGGGGGCTTAGCACAGATACGCAGTATTTT. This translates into CASSPRSGGLSTDTQYF.

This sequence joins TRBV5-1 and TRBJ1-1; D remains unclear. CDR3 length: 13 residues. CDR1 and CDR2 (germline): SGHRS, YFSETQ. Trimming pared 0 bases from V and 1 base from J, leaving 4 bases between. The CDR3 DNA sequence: TGCGCCAGCAGCTTGGATCAGAACACTGAAGCTTTCTTT. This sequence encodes CASSLDQNTEAFF.

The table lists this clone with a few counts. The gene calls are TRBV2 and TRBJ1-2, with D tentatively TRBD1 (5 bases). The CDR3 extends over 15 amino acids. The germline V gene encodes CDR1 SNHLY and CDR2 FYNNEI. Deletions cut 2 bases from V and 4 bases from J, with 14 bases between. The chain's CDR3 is CASSELPGSSYGYTF. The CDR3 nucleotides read TGTGCCAGCAGTGAACTTCCAGGGTCAAGCTATGGCTACACCTTC.

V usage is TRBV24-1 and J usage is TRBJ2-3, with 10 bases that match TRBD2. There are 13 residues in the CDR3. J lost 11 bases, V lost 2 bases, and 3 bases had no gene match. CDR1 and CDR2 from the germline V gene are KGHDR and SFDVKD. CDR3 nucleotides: TGTGCCACCAGTGATTCTAGCGGGGGACTGCAGTATTTT. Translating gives CATSDSSGGLQYF.

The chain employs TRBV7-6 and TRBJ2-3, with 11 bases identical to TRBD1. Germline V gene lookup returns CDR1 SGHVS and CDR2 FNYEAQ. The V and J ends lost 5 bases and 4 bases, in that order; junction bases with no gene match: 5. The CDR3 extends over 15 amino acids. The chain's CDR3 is CASSHGQGASDTQYF. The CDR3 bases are TGTGCCAGCAGCCACGGACAGGGGGCCTCAGATACGCAGTATTTT.

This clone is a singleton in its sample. CDR3 in amino acids: CASSQDWVQLNTEAFF. Here the CDR3 DNA reads TGTGCCAGCAGCCAAGATTGGGTACAACTAAACACTGAAGCTTTCTTT. V is TRBV3-1 (or the pseudogene TRBV3-2) and J is TRBJ1-1; D unclear. V lost 0 bases and J 2 bases, leaving 13 bases between the germline ends. Germline assignment: CDR1 LGHDT and CDR2 YNNKEL (reference sequence). This CDR3 contains 16 residues.

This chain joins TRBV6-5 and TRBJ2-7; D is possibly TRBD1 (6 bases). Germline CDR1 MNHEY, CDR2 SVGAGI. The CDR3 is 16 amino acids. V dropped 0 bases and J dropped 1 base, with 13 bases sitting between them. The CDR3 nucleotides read TGTGCCAGCAGTTACTCCGTGGGACAAATTTCCTACGAGCAGTACTTC. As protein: CASSYSVGQISYEQYF.